The rows below give T cell receptor beta chains drawn from one sample of a study of CD4 and CD8 cells across lung adenocarcinoma regions. MiXCR, applied by TCRdb to the PCR reads, yields one record per CDR3 protein. The table includes approximately 20,000 distinct CDR3 sequences, roughly 50% detected once. Sequencing used CD4+ T cells from the margin of a lung tumor. These receptors originate from a male donor with lung adenocarcinoma. The CD4 and CD8 labels of this study may be unreliable. Each CDR3 is given with its conserved first and last residue. D genes are given only for firm matches. Some rows mark clone size as missing; the rest say once, few, many or name a class of expanded clone.

>15|NA|NA|TRBJ2-7|TRBV3-1
TGTGCCAGCAGCCAAGCTGGAGCGAGACACTACGAGCAGTACTTC
CASSQAGARHYEQYF
>14|NA|TRBD1|TRBJ2-5|TRBV7-2
TGTGCGGGCCGCGGTGGACAGGGTGTAAAGACCCAGTACTTC
CAGRGGQGVKTQYF
>13|NA|NA|TRBJ1-2|TRBV10-2
TGCGCCAGCAAGGGCAGGGGAACCTATGGCTACACCTTC
CASKGRGTYGYTF
>15|NA|NA|TRBJ2-4|TRBV25-1
TGTGCCAGCAGTGTCGGGGGCCGTCGAGGGGACATCCAGTACTTC
CASSVGGRRGDIQYF
>16|once|NA|TRBJ2-3|TRBV27
TGTGCCAGCGGGGGAGTCGGGGCCGCTGTCCCAGAGACGCAGTATTTT
CASGGVGAAVPETQYF
>13|few|NA|TRBJ2-5|TRBV24-1
TGTGCCACCAGTGATCCGATCGTAGAGACCCAGTACTTC
CATSDPIVETQYF
>18|few|TRBD2|TRBJ2-3|TRBV6-1
TGTGCCAGCCTTCGATTATTAGGGCGGGAGGGCCGGGGAGATACGCAGTATTTT
CASLRLLGREGRGDTQYF
>13|many|NA|TRBJ2-3|TRBV7-3
TGTGCCAGCAGCGTGGGTCTTACAGATACGCAGTATTTT
CASSVGLTDTQYF
>14|NA|NA|TRBJ2-4|TRBV10-2
TGCGCCAGCAGGGGGCTGGCAGGCACAAACACGCAGTACTTC
CASRGLAGTNTQYF
>16|medium-sized|TRBD2|TRBJ2-1|TRBV27
TGTGCCAGCAGTTTTAGCGGGTCGAGCTCCTACAATGAGCAGTTCTTC
CASSFSGSSSYNEQFF
>18|many|TRBD1|TRBJ1-6|TRBV5-4
TGTGCCAGCAGCTGGGGGACAGGGGGGAGCTCCTATAATTCACCCCTCCACTTT
CASSWGTGGSSYNSPLHF
>18|few|NA|TRBJ2-7|TRBV14
TGTGCCAGCAGCTACGAACCACTACAGGGATCGAGCTCCTACGAGCAGTACTTC
CASSYEPLQGSSSYEQYF
>14|NA|TRBD2|TRBJ2-7|TRBV10-2
TGCGCCAGCAGTGCGTCGGGAGGGTTCTACGAGCAGTACTTC
CASSASGGFYEQYF
>12|medium-sized|NA|TRBJ2-7|TRBV10-1
TGCGCCAGCTCCGGCGGAACCTACGAGCAGTACTTC
CASSGGTYEQYF
>15|NA|TRBD1|TRBJ2-3|TRBV12-3/TRBV12-4
TGTGCCCGGAACACCCTGTCTCGGGACACAGGGGCGCAGTATTTT
CARNTLSRDTGAQYF
>15|NA|NA|TRBJ2-2|TRBV6-5
TGTGCCAGCAGACTCCAGTCCGGAATCACCGAGGAGCAGTTTTTT
CASRLQSGITEEQFF
>17|NA|TRBD2|TRBJ2-1|TRBV3-1
TGTGCCAGCAGCCAGGAGACTAGCGGGGAGCCTGGCAATGAGCAGTTCTTC
CASSQETSGEPGNEQFF
>16|NA|TRBD1|TRBJ2-1|TRBV25-1
TGTGCCAGCGGCGCCGGACAGGGGTCAATCTACAATGAGCAGTTCTTC
CASGAGQGSIYNEQFF
>14|once|NA|TRBJ2-3|TRBV27
TGTGCGAGCAGTGGGACCGGGACGACAGATACGCAGTATTTT
CASSGTGTTDTQYF
>14|many|TRBD2|TRBJ2-3|TRBV6-6
TGTGCCAGCAGTTACTCTTTACTAGCGGATACGCAGTATTTT
CASSYSLLADTQYF
>13|NA|NA|TRBJ2-7|TRBV10-1
TGCGCCAGCAGTGAGTCCTCCAAGATCACGCAGTACTTC
CASSESSKITQYF
>15|many|TRBD2|TRBJ2-5|TRBV27
TGTGCCAGCAGTTTACGGACTAGCGGGAGCGTGACCCAGTACTTC
CASSLRTSGSVTQYF
>12|medium-sized|TRBD2|TRBJ2-2|TRBV6-1
TGTGCCGCTAGCGGGGGCACCGGGGAGCTGTTTTTT
CAASGGTGELFF
>13|few|TRBD1|TRBJ2-7|TRBV5-1
TGCGCCAGCAGCTCCCGACAGGGGTACGAGCAGTACTTC
CASSSRQGYEQYF
>13|few|NA|TRBJ2-2|TRBV6-1
TGTGCCAGCAGCACAACCGGGACCGGGGAGCTGTTTTTT
CASSTTGTGELFF
>21|NA|NA|TRBJ2-4|TRBV6-1
TGTGCCAGCAGCCATACATTCCCGGCGCGGGCCGGGGGCGGTGGCCAAGACATTCAGTACTTC
CASSHTFPARAGGGGQDIQYF
>14|NA|TRBD1|TRBJ2-2|TRBV6-1
TGTGCCAGCAGTACACAGGGGGTCACCGGGGAGCTGTTTTTT
CASSTQGVTGELFF
>14|NA|NA|TRBJ2-5|TRBV28
TGTGCCAGCAGTCACCCCGGCGCTGGGGAGACCCAGTACTTC
CASSHPGAGETQYF
>17|NA|NA|TRBJ2-7|TRBV6-1
TGTGCCAGCAGTGAAGACCCCAGTTCTTCCTATCCCCGCGAGCAGTACTTC
CASSEDPSSSYPREQYF
>15|many|NA|TRBJ2-5|TRBV6-1
TGTGCCAGCAGTGAATATTTGACTTTAGGGGGGACCCAGTACTTC
CASSEYLTLGGTQYF
>15|medium-sized|NA|TRBJ2-1|TRBV6-5
TGTGCCAGCAGCTCTTCGGGGCTGACCTACAATGAGCAGTTCTTC
CASSSSGLTYNEQFF
>13|many|NA|TRBJ2-1|TRBV7-7
TGTGCTAGCAGCTCCGACAGAGGTGATGAGCAGTTCTTC
CASSSDRGDEQFF
>13|few|TRBD1|TRBJ2-7|TRBV11-2
TGTGCCAGCAGCAGAGGACAGGTCTACGAGCAGTACTTC
CASSRGQVYEQYF
>11|many|NA|TRBJ2-1|TRBV27
TGTGCCAGCCGGGGGTGGGACGAGCAGTTCTTC
CASRGWDEQFF
>13|few|TRBD2|TRBJ2-7|TRBV6-1
TGTGCCAGCAGTGTACGGGAGGGGGACGAGCAGTACTTC
CASSVREGDEQYF
>11|medium-sized|NA|TRBJ1-5|TRBV6-5
TGTGCCAGCAACAGCAATCAGCCCCAGCATTTT
CASNSNQPQHF
>17|NA|NA|TRBJ1-5|TRBV4-1
TGCGCCAGCAGCCAAGATCTTACGGGTCTCCACAATCAGCCCCAGCATTTT
CASSQDLTGLHNQPQHF
>14|NA|NA|TRBJ2-4|TRBV10-1
TGCGCCACCTCGGGTAGGGGAGCCATAGACACGCAGTACTTC
CATSGRGAIDTQYF
>15|NA|NA|TRBJ2-5|TRBV28
TGTGCCAGCAGCCCGCGTCCTACCTGGGGGGAGACCCAGTACTTC
CASSPRPTWGETQYF
>14|NA|TRBD1|TRBJ2-4|TRBV27
TGTGGCAGCAGGGGGATGGGGGCCACAGATATGCAGTACTTC
CGSRGMGATDMQYF
>14|many|NA|TRBJ2-7|TRBV27
TGTGCCAGCAGTTTATCAGGGGGATCCTACGAGCAGTACTTC
CASSLSGGSYEQYF
>16|many|TRBD2|TRBJ2-7|TRBV7-8
TGTGCCAGCAGCTTAGGACTAGCGGGAGTGGAATACGAGCAGTACTTC
CASSLGLAGVEYEQYF
>14|few|NA|TRBJ2-5|TRBV12-3/TRBV12-4
TGTGCCAGCAGTTTATTTAGCTCCGAAGAGACCCAGTACTTC
CASSLFSSEETQYF
>13|NA|NA|TRBJ2-1|TRBV7-3
TGTGCCAGCAGCTTACAAGCAGCCAATGAGCAGTTCTTC
CASSLQAANEQFF
>14|medium-sized|TRBD2|TRBJ2-7|TRBV6-5
TGTGCCAGCAGAGGGCGGGGGGGCACTTACGAGCAGTACTTC
CASRGRGGTYEQYF
>14|many|NA|TRBJ1-1|TRBV23-1
TGCGCCAGCAGTCAATATACAGCGGGCACTGAAGCTTTCTTT
CASSQYTAGTEAFF
>14|many|TRBD1|TRBJ1-4|TRBV10-2
TGCGCCAGCAGTGGACAGGGGACTAATGAAAAACTGTTTTTT
CASSGQGTNEKLFF
>14|medium-sized|TRBD1|TRBJ1-2|TRBV6-5
TGTGCCAGTCAACTACGGACAGGAGGGAGCGGCTACACCTTC
CASQLRTGGSGYTF